Here is one T cell receptor (beta chain) with its context. These data come from a study of OX40 agonist ivuxolimab in advanced cancers. CDR3 length: 13 amino acids. Deletions cut 8 bases from V and 0 bases from J, with 5 bases between. CDR1 is MNHEY and CDR2 is SMNVEV in the germline V gene (reference sequence). TCRdb's copy holds only in-frame clones and misses some; the assay was immunoSEQ multiplex PCR. The repertoire holds about 150,000 clones, 94% seen once, with 0.31% in the top ten. Sample: CD4+ or CD8+ T cells sorted from blood, taken in a trial of the OX40 agonist ivuxolimab. The chain is built from TRBV27 and TRBJ2-6; no clear D. The receptor comes from an adult with an advanced solid tumor such as melanoma, head and neck, liver or kidney cancer. DNA for the CDR3: TGTGCCAGCCGCTTCTCTGGGGCCAACGTCCTGACTTTC. Translated, it gives CASRFSGANVLTF.